This T cell receptor beta chain was observed in a study of T cell clones after liver transplantation. Profiled with immunoSEQ multiplex PCR; TCRdb holds only in-frame clones, not every one. The sample lists 85,000 to 130,000 clones; more than 75% were seen once. The CDR3 is 15 amino acids. Trimming cost V 0 bases and J 6 bases, with 14 bases left between them. Per germline, CDR1 LNHNV and CDR2 YYDKDF (reference sequence). The starting material was CD4+ T cells from blood, obtained before liver transplant. The rearrangement links TRBV15 to TRBJ1-2, with D possibly being TRBD1 (5 bases). The clonotype comes from a human donor who received a liver transplant. CDR3: CATSRDSATVHGYTF. DNA for the CDR3: TGTGCCACCAGCAGAGATAGTGCGACAGTCCATGGCTACACCTTC.